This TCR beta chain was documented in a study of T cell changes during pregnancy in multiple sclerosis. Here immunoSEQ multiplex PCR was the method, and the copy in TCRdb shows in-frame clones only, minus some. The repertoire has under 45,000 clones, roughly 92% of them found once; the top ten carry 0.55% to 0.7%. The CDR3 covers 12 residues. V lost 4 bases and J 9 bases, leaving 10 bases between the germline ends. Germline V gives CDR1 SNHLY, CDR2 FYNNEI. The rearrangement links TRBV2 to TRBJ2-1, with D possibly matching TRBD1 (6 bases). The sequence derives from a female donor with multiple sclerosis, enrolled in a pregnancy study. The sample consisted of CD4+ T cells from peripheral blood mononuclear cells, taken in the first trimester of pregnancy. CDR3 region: CASSGQGSEQFF. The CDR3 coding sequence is TGTGCCAGCAGTGGGCAGGGGTCTGAGCAGTTCTTC.